The 13 T cell receptor beta chains below all came from one sample that was sequenced in a study of blood T cells in healthy people across ages. With a J-beta primer mix and a sample-barcoded 5' primer, a second PCR ran about 6 to 11 cycles. TCRdb re-called the 5' RACE reads with MiXCR, one entry per CDR3 protein. Of around 1,700,000 distinct CDR3 sequences in the sample, 28% were seen once. What was sequenced was blood. The receptors here all came from a woman between 25 and 40 years old in good health.

The gene calls are TRBV5-1 and TRBJ2-5; either TRBD1 or TRBD2 may supply D (5 bases each). This CDR3 spans 14 amino acids. The germline gives CDR1 SGHRS, CDR2 YFSETQ. V lost 4 bases and J 7 bases, leaving 17 bases between the germline ends. The CDR3 reads CASSPRLSGGTQYF. The DNA for the CDR3 is TGCGCCAGCAGCCCTAGGCTATCTGGGGGGACCCAGTACTTC.

As concerns this clonotype: This may come from a read error, since a much larger clone is one base off. V is TRBV5-1 and J is TRBJ2-5, with D perhaps TRBD1 (6 bases). CDR3 length: 12 amino acids. Looked up from germline, CDR1 is SGHRS and CDR2 is YFSETQ. With 9 bases removed from V and 4 bases from J, the gap between germline ends came to 13 bases. CDR3 sequence: CATRDNRETQYF. DNA for the CDR3: TGCGCCACCCGGGACAACCGAGAGACCCAGTACTTC. The whole variable domain, filled in from reference TRBV5-1 and TRBJ2-5, reads KAGVTQTPRYLIKTRGQQVTLSCSPISGHRSVSWYQQTPGQGLQFLFEYFSETQRNKGNFPGRFSGRQFSNSRSEMNVSTLELGDSALYLCATRDNRETQYFGPGTRLLVL.

This clonotype has just a few counts. Compared with germline, one end of the junction differs, possibly owing to a read error. The J gene is TRBJ1-6, the V gene TRBV5-1; possible D gene TRBD1, 6 bases. Germline V gene data show CDR1 as SGHRS and CDR2 as YFSETQ. CDR3 length: 16 residues. The CDR3 sequence: CASSAGDLSYNPPLHF. In DNA form, the CDR3 reads TGCGCCAGCAGCGCAGGGGACCTATCCTATAATCCACCCCTCCACTTT.

The rearrangement links TRBV6-5 to TRBJ1-5; no definite D call. Per germline, CDR1 MNHEY and CDR2 SVGAGI. The CDR3 totals 18 residues. Trimming left V 0 bases short and J 1 base short, with 16 bases between. CDR3 sequence reads: CASSYSTSARVSNQPQHF. DNA of the CDR3: TGTGCCAGCAGTTACTCGACTTCTGCCAGAGTAAGCAATCAGCCCCAGCATTTT.

Comments on this clonotype: It may be a read error: a sequence one base away is much more abundant. The genes are TRBV12-3 or TRBV12-4 and TRBJ2-5, with 7 bases lining up with TRBD2. V lost 6 bases, J lost 4 bases, and 14 bases stayed unmatched. The CDR3 totals 16 residues. The CDR3 loop is CASRGAGPGKPETQYF. CDR3 nucleotides: TGTGCCAGCAGGGGAGCGGGGCCAGGAAAGCCAGAGACCCAGTACTTC.

This clonotype has just a few counts. The J gene is TRBJ2-1, the V gene TRBV7-9; possibly TRBD2 for D (7 bases). CDR1 and CDR2 (germline): SEHNR, FQNEAQ (reference sequence). V was pared by 5 bases and J by 9 bases, with 17 bases between. The CDR3 is made up of 14 amino acids. The CDR3 spells CASSEGGGSREQFF. In DNA, the CDR3 is TGTGCCAGCAGCGAGGGGGGCGGGAGTCGTGAGCAGTTCTTC.

The chain joins TRBV5-5 to TRBJ1-5; tentative D call: TRBD1 (6 bases). Per the germline V gene, CDR1 is SGHKS and CDR2 is YYEKEE (reference sequence). With 4 bases removed from V and 0 bases from J, the gap between germline ends came to 11 bases. CDR3 length: 15 residues. The CDR3 protein is CASSPGASSNQPQHF. For the CDR3, the DNA is TGTGCCAGCAGCCCGGGGGCGTCTAGCAATCAGCCCCAGCATTTT. Looking up the rest from reference TRBV5-5 and TRBJ1-5 gives the full variable domain: DAGVTQSPTHLIKTRGQQVTLRCSPISGHKSVSWYQQVLGQGPQFIFQYYEKEERGRGNFPDRFSARQFPNYSSELNVNALLLGDSALYLCASSPGASSNQPQHFGDGTRLSIL.

The chain uses TRBV6-6 and TRBJ2-3; TRBD1 matches 7 bases. V gave up 8 bases and J gave up 3 bases; unmatched junction bases: 8. CDR1 and CDR2 (germline): MNHNY, SVGAGI (reference sequence). The CDR3 sequence is 14 residues long. The CDR3: CASGGTVGTDTQYF. The CDR3 DNA reads as TGTGCCAGCGGTGGGACAGTTGGGACAGATACGCAGTATTTT.

This clonotype has a count of ten or more. The chain carries TRBV6-6 and TRBJ2-7; TRBD1 or TRBD2 may be the D gene (5 bases each). This CDR3 is 15 amino acids long. Germline CDR1 and CDR2: MNHNY and SVGAGI (reference sequence). The V and J ends lost 6 bases and 2 bases respectively, with 17 bases between them. CDR3 region: CASSPIRDVAYEQYF. The CDR3 DNA reads as TGTGCCAGCAGCCCCATCCGGGACGTAGCCTACGAGCAGTACTTC.

This clonotype has ten or more counts. The chain links TRBV12-3 or TRBV12-4 to TRBJ1-2; D not resolved. CDR3 length equals 10 residues. Trimming removed 6 bases at V and 6 bases at J, with 5 bases between. The CDR3 bases are TGTGCCAGCAGCTTAAATGGCTACACCTTC. It yields the protein CASSLNGYTF.

This chain links TRBV11-2 with TRBJ2-3, with D uncertain. Trimming pared 0 bases from V and 6 bases from J, leaving 13 bases between. The germline CDR1 and CDR2 sequences are SGHAT and FQNNGV. The CDR3 extends over 15 amino acids. CDR3 region: CASSLDLWDADTQYF. The CDR3 coding sequence is TGTGCCAGCAGCTTAGATCTCTGGGATGCGGATACGCAGTATTTT. Full variable domain (missing parts from reference TRBV11-2 and TRBJ2-3): EAGVAQSPRYKIIEKRQSVAFWCNPISGHATLYWYQQILGQGPKLLIQFQNNGVVDDSQLPKDRFSAERLKGVDSTLKIQPAKLEDSAVYLCASSLDLWDADTQYFGPGTRLTVL.

The rearrangement links TRBV4-1 to TRBJ2-1; 10 bases fit TRBD2. The CDR3 consists of 16 residues. Per the germline V gene, CDR1 is MGHRA and CDR2 is YSYEKL. Trimming cost V 4 bases and J 7 bases; bases outside gene matches: 10. For the CDR3, the DNA is TGCGCCAGCAGCCCCTCAGATAAAGCGGGAGGGAATGAGCAGTTCTTC. Its translation is CASSPSDKAGGNEQFF.

Many counts were recorded for this clonotype. The V call is TRBV7-2, the J call TRBJ2-7, with 7 positions matching TRBD2. The CDR3 spans 17 residues. Trimming removed 1 base from V and 5 bases from J; junction bases left unmatched: 14. The germline V gene encodes CDR1 SGHTA and CDR2 FQGNSA. DNA for the CDR3: TGTGCCAGCAGCTTAGGAAATCTGGCGGGAGCTGACGACGAGCAGTACTTC. It yields the protein CASSLGNLAGADDEQYF.